These T cell receptor beta chains were read from a single sample in a study of T cell repertoires in cytomegalovirus infection. One entry per CDR3 protein results from TCRdb running MiXCR on the reads. The sample lists nearly 650,000 distinct CDR3 sequences, approximately 24% occurring once. The sequenced material came from CD8+ T cells from PBMCs. All receptors derive from a human donor in good health (CMV status not recorded). Some clones in this sample may be carry-over from other donors' samples. CDR3s include the opening cysteine and the closing phenylalanine or tryptophan. A D gene is named only where the DNA matches it firmly. Size values are once, few and many counts, or a class for expanded clones, and some rows have none.

j_call | d_call | clone_size | v_call | cdr3_length | cdr3_aa | cdr3_nt
TRBJ2-1 | - | - | TRBV12-5 | 21 | CASGFTGGYGGHPTGYNEQFF | TGTGCTAGTGGTTTCACCGGGGGATACGGGGGGCACCCGACCGGATACAATGAGCAGTTCTTC
TRBJ1-5 | - | - | TRBV7-6 | 15 | CASSLGRDDNQPQHF | TGTGCCAGCAGCTTAGGCAGGGATGACAATCAGCCCCAGCATTTT
TRBJ2-5 | - | few | TRBV5-4 | 15 | CASSPRVTAEETQYF | TGTGCCAGCAGCCCGAGGGTCACAGCCGAAGAGACCCAGTACTTC
TRBJ1-4 | TRBD1 | many | TRBV7-9 | 15 | CASTFDRATNEKLFF | TGTGCCAGCACCTTTGACAGGGCGACTAATGAAAAACTGTTTTTT
TRBJ1-1 | TRBD1 | few | TRBV10-3 | 16 | CAIKVARGEKNTEAFF | TGTGCCATCAAGGTGGCCAGGGGGGAAAAAAACACTGAAGCTTTCTTT
TRBJ1-1 | TRBD1 | - | TRBV7-8 | 17 | CASSFRPGQFMNTEAFF | TGTGCCAGCAGCTTTCGACCGGGACAGTTTATGAACACTGAAGCTTTCTTT
TRBJ1-5 | TRBD1 | many | TRBV7-2 | 18 | CASSLFFGTAYSNQPQHF | TGTGCCAGCAGCTTATTTTTTGGGACAGCTTATAGCAATCAGCCCCAGCATTTT
TRBJ1-5 | TRBD1 | many | TRBV19 | 18 | CASSNGRQGARGNQPQHF | TGTGCCAGTAGTAATGGAAGACAGGGGGCAAGAGGCAATCAGCCCCAGCATTTT
TRBJ1-2 | - | few | TRBV9 | 14 | CASSGREFTDGYTF | TGTGCCAGCAGCGGAAGGGAGTTCACGGATGGCTACACCTTC
TRBJ2-1 | - | - | TRBV7-9 | 12 | CASTRSGNEQFF | TGTGCCAGCACCAGGTCTGGGAATGAGCAGTTCTTC
TRBJ2-3 | - | many | TRBV7-3 | 15 | CASSFRGRGLDTQYF | TGTGCCAGCAGCTTCCGGGGGCGGGGGTTAGATACGCAGTATTTT
TRBJ2-1 | TRBD2 | many | TRBV7-9 | 15 | CASSLVAGGNNEQFF | TGTGCCAGCAGCTTAGTTGCGGGGGGGAACAATGAGCAGTTCTTC
TRBJ2-1 | TRBD2 | - | TRBV6-5 | 15 | CASSTLAGGPDEQFF | TGTGCCAGCAGCACCCTAGCGGGGGGGCCGGATGAGCAGTTCTTC
TRBJ1-2 | - | many | TRBV7-9 | 13 | CASSLIQRDGYTF | TGTGCCAGCAGTCTGATTCAGCGAGATGGCTACACCTTC
TRBJ1-1 | - | - | TRBV29-1 | 12 | CSVEGENTEAFF | TGCAGCGTTGAGGGGGAGAACACTGAAGCTTTCTTT
TRBJ1-1 | TRBD1 | - | TRBV28 | 15 | CASSPRQGYPPEAFF | TGTGCCAGCAGTCCCCGACAGGGGTATCCCCCTGAAGCTTTCTTT
TRBJ2-1 | TRBD2 | few | TRBV6-6 | 15 | CASSSGTKGIREQFF | TGTGCCAGCAGCTCCGGGACTAAGGGCATTAGGGAGCAGTTCTTC
TRBJ2-7 | TRBD2 | many | TRBV7-8 | 17 | CASSLDSGVKGLYEQYF | TGTGCCAGCAGCTTAGATAGCGGGGTTAAGGGTCTCTACGAGCAGTACTTC
TRBJ2-1 | - | few | TRBV20-1 | 15 | CSARDQWGANNEQFF | TGCAGTGCTAGAGATCAGTGGGGGGCGAACAATGAGCAGTTCTTC
TRBJ1-6 | - | - | TRBV12-3/TRBV12-4 | 15 | CASSLRPEKSSPLHF | TGTGCCAGCAGTTTGAGGCCAGAGAAGTCTTCACCCCTCCACTTT
TRBJ2-5 | - | - | TRBV27 | 15 | CASQGQGEEGETQYF | TGTGCCAGCCAGGGGCAGGGCGAGGAGGGGGAGACCCAGTACTTC
TRBJ1-1 | - | - | TRBV7-4 | 15 | CASSLVENLNTEAFF | TGTGCCAGCAGCTTAGTCGAGAACTTGAACACTGAAGCTTTCTTT
TRBJ2-1 | - | few | TRBV20-1 | 16 | CSARTGPFTSYNEQFF | TGCAGTGCTCGCACGGGACCGTTTACCTCCTACAATGAGCAGTTCTTC
TRBJ1-6 | - | many | TRBV7-2 | 12 | CASSDSNSPLHF | TGTGCCAGCAGCGACAGTAATTCACCCCTCCACTTT
TRBJ1-2 | - | - | TRBV5-1 | 14 | CASSLLSMDYGYTF | TGCGCCAGCAGCCTTCTTTCCATGGACTATGGCTACACCTTC
TRBJ1-1 | - | once | TRBV7-9 | 11 | CASSLTGVAFF | TGTGCCAGCAGCTTAACCGGGGTGGCTTTCTTT
TRBJ2-1 | - | many | TRBV6-5 | 13 | CASGRGGYNEQFF | TGTGCCAGCGGCAGGGGGGGCTACAATGAGCAGTTCTTC